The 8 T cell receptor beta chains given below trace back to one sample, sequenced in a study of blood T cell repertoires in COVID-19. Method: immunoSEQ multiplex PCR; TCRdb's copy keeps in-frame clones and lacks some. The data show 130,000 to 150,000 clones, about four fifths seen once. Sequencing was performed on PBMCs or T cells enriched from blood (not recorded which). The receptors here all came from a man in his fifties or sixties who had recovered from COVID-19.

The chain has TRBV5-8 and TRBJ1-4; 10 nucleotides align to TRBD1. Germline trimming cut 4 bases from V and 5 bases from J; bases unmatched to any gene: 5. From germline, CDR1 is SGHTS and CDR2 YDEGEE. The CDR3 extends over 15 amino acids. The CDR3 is CASSTWTGGNEKLFF. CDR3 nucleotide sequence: TGTGCCAGCAGCACTTGGACAGGGGGAAATGAAAAACTGTTTTTT.

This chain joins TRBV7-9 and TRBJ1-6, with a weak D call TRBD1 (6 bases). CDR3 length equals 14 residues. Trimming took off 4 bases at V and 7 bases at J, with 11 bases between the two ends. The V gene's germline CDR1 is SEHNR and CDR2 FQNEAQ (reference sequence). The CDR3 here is CASSYRAGNSPLHF. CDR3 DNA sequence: TGTGCCAGCAGCTACAGGGCAGGAAATTCACCCCTCCACTTT. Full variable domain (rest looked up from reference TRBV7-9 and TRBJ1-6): DTGVSQNPRHKITKRGQNVTFRCDPISEHNRLYWYRQTLGQGPEFLTYFQNEAQLEKSRLLSDRFSAERPKGSFSTLEIQRTEQGDSAMYLCASSYRAGNSPLHFGNGTRLTVT.

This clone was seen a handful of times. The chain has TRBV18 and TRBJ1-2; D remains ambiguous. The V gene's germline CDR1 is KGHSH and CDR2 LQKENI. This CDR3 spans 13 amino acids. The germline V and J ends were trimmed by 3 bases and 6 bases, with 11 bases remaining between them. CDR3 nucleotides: TGTGCCAGCTCACCCCACACAGATGATGGCTACACCTTC. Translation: CASSPHTDDGYTF.

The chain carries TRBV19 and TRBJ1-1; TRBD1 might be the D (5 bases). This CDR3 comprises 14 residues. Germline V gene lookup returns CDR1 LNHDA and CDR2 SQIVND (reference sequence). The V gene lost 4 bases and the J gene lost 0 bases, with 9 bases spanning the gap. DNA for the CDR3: TGTGCCAGTAGTACGACAGCTATGAACACTGAAGCTTTCTTT. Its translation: CASSTTAMNTEAFF.

CDR3 nucleotides: TGTGCCAGCAGACACAGGACAGCGAGCACAGATACGCAGTATTTT. It is translated as CASRHRTASTDTQYF. The chain employs TRBV11-2 and TRBJ2-3, with a tentative D call TRBD1 (6 bases). V was clipped by 6 bases and J by 0 bases, with 13 bases between them. The V gene's germline CDR1 is SGHAT and CDR2 FQNNGV. There are 15 residues in the CDR3.

The CDR3 sequence: CASSRSPIAVKADTQYF. CDR3 DNA sequence: TGTGCCAGCAGCCGATCCCCCATAGCGGTAAAGGCAGATACGCAGTATTTT. The chain recombines TRBV14 with TRBJ2-3; D is possibly TRBD2 (6 bases). Germline CDR1 and CDR2: SGHDN and FVKESK. CDR3 length: 17 residues. V gave up 4 bases and J gave up 4 bases, with 21 bases separating them.

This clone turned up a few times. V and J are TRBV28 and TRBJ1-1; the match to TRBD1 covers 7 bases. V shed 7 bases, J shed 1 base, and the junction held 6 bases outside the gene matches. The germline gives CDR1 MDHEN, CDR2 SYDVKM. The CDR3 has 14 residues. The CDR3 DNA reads TGTGCCAGCACCGTGACAGGGAAGAACACTGAAGCTTTCTTT. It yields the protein CASTVTGKNTEAFF.

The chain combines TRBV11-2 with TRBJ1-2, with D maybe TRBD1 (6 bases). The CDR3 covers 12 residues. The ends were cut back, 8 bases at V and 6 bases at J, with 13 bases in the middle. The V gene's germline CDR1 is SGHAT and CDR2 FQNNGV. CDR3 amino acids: CASGDRSHGYTF. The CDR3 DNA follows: TGTGCCAGCGGTGACAGGTCTCATGGCTACACCTTC.